These 30 T cell receptor beta chains were sequenced from one sample in a study of blood T cell repertoires in COVID-19. Clones were sequenced by immunoSEQ multiplex PCR, and TCRdb holds only the in-frame ones, with some missing. This sample has fewer than 250,000 clones, with approximately 90% found just once. The sequencing input was peripheral blood. Receptors originate from an older man with acute or convalescent COVID-19.

This rearrangement joins TRBV28 to TRBJ1-5; D is perhaps TRBD1 (5 bases). V was trimmed by 6 bases and J by 0 bases, leaving 12 bases between them. Germline assignment: CDR1 MDHEN and CDR2 SYDVKM. The CDR3 consists of 15 residues. CDR3: CASSPRQNSNQPQHF. In nucleotides, the CDR3 is TGTGCCAGCAGCCCGAGACAGAATAGCAATCAGCCCCAGCATTTT.

V and J are TRBV18 and TRBJ2-1; 11 bases line up with TRBD1. After removal of 3 bases from V and 6 bases from J, the junction contained 4 bases not matched to a gene. The germline V gene has CDR1 KGHSH and CDR2 LQKENI. The CDR3 totals 15 residues. Here the CDR3 reads CASSPGQGAGNEQFF. The DNA of the CDR3 is TGTGCCAGCTCACCCGGACAGGGGGCAGGCAATGAGCAGTTCTTC.

CDR3 DNA sequence: TGTGCCAGTAGAGACAGGGAGCGCACTGAAGCTTTCTTT. Residues: CASRDRERTEAFF. The chain couples TRBV19 to TRBJ1-1, with TRBD1 matching 7 bases. After removal of 6 bases from V and 4 bases from J, the junction contained 5 bases not matched to a gene. This CDR3 has 13 residues. Germline V gene sequence: CDR1 LNHDA, CDR2 SQIVND (reference sequence).

The J gene is TRBJ2-7, the V gene TRBV27; tentative D call: TRBD1 (5 bases). V lost 3 bases, J lost 2 bases, and 14 bases lay in between. The CDR3 has 15 amino acids. CDR1 is MNHEY and CDR2 is SMNVEV in the germline V gene (reference sequence). The CDR3 DNA reads TGTGCCAGCAGTTTCCAGGGTTTAGGGACCTACGAGCAGTACTTC. Translation: CASSFQGLGTYEQYF.

The CDR3 sequence is CASSAGQGKLYGYTF. CDR3 in DNA: TGTGCCAGCAGCGCTGGACAGGGCAAGCTCTATGGCTACACCTTC. The chain joins TRBV9 to TRBJ1-2; 8 bases match TRBD1. CDR3 size: 15 residues. Germline V lookup: CDR1 SGDLS, CDR2 YYNGEE. Germline trimming cut 3 bases from V and 4 bases from J; bases unmatched to any gene: 8.

The rearrangement joins TRBV6-5 to TRBJ1-3; 7 bases match TRBD1. Germline loops: CDR1 MNHEY, CDR2 SVGAGI. This CDR3 region has 13 residues. V lost 6 bases, J lost 2 bases, and 1 base stayed unmatched. The chain's CDR3 is CASRGTAGNTIYF. The DNA for the CDR3 is TGTGCCAGCAGAGGGACAGCTGGAAACACCATATATTTT.

The J gene is TRBJ2-7, the V gene TRBV11-3; 7 bases are a match to TRBD2. This CDR3 has 13 amino acids. Germline CDR1 SGHNT, CDR2 YENEEA. With 5 bases clipped from V and 0 bases from J, the junction kept 1 base outside the gene matches. CDR3 in amino acids: CASSQRGSYEQYF. CDR3 coding DNA: TGTGCCAGCAGCCAGCGGGGCTCCTACGAGCAGTACTTC.

This sequence joins TRBV19 and TRBJ1-6; D might be TRBD1 (5 bases). This CDR3 region has 14 residues. V lost 6 bases to trimming and J lost 7 bases, with 13 bases between them. CDR1 LNHDA and CDR2 SQIVND come from the germline V gene (reference sequence). Here the CDR3 DNA reads TGTGCCAGTAGGCCGGGACTACCGAATTCACCCCTCCACTTT. Amino acid sequence: CASRPGLPNSPLHF.

To note about this clone: Other DNA sequences in this sample translate to the same CDR3. The gene calls are TRBV11-2 and TRBJ2-1; the match to TRBD2 covers 10 bases. CDR3 size: 17 residues. The germline V gene encodes CDR1 SGHAT and CDR2 FQNNGV. V gave up 5 bases and J gave up 0 bases; unmatched junction bases: 7. The CDR3 sequence is CASSPRTSGPSYNEQFF. As DNA, the CDR3 is TGTGCCAGCAGCCCAAGGACTAGCGGCCCCTCCTACAATGAGCAGTTCTTC. Together with reference TRBV11-2 and TRBJ2-1, the CDR3 gives the full variable domain: EAGVAQSPRYKIIEKRQSVAFWCNPISGHATLYWYQQILGQGPKLLIQFQNNGVVDDSQLPKDRFSAERLKGVDSTLKIQPAKLEDSAVYLCASSPRTSGPSYNEQFFGPGTRLTVL.

The rearrangement joins TRBV29-1 to TRBJ2-2; a weak D match, TRBD2 (6 bases). V lost 4 bases to trimming and J lost 3 bases, with 12 bases between them. The CDR3 runs 14 residues. The V gene's germline CDR1 is SQVTM and CDR2 ANQGSEA. In nucleotides, the CDR3 is TGCAGCGTTGTTGGGACTTCACACACCGGGGAGCTGTTTTTT. Protein product: CSVVGTSHTGELFF.

A single count supports this clone. The rearrangement uses TRBV30 and TRBJ2-1, with 13 bases aligning to TRBD2. Germline trimming cut 4 bases from V and 7 bases from J; bases unmatched to any gene: 10. The CDR3 is made up of 16 amino acids. The germline gives CDR1 GTSNPN, CDR2 SVGIG (reference sequence). The CDR3 coding sequence is TGTGCCTGGACTTCCGGGACTAGCGGGATAAAGAATGAGCAGTTCTTC. It encodes CAWTSGTSGIKNEQFF.

This sequence joins TRBV6-4 and TRBJ1-6; D call uncertain. Per the germline V gene, CDR1 is MRHNA and CDR2 is SNTAGT. V gave up 2 bases and J gave up 7 bases, with 9 bases separating them. The CDR3 loop spans 14 amino acids. The CDR3 spells CASSDSPGNSPLHF. CDR3 sequence (DNA): TGTGCCAGCAGTGACAGCCCCGGGAATTCACCCCTCCACTTT.

DNA for the CDR3: TGTGCCAGCAGTTATAAGGGGATATCTGGAAACACCATATATTTT. Protein product: CASSYKGISGNTIYF. V usage is TRBV6-5 and J usage is TRBJ1-3; D may be TRBD1 (5 bases). Germline loops: CDR1 MNHEY, CDR2 SVGAGI. V was shortened by 3 bases and J by 1 base, with 10 bases between the two germline ends. CDR3 length: 15 amino acids.

The gene calls are TRBV6-5 and TRBJ2-7; 11 bases map to TRBD2. Germline trimming cut 8 bases from V and 3 bases from J; bases unmatched to any gene: 9. Germline CDR1 and CDR2: MNHEY and SVGAGI. The CDR3 loop spans 15 amino acids. This CDR3 reads CASEPTSGSFYEQYF. CDR3 sequence (DNA): TGTGCCAGCGAACCAACTAGCGGGAGTTTCTACGAGCAGTACTTC.

The chain combines TRBV30 with TRBJ2-7; no clear D gene. Trimming took off 3 bases at V and 2 bases at J, with 14 bases between the two ends. This CDR3 contains 14 residues. Germline assignment: CDR1 GTSNPN and CDR2 SVGIG (reference sequence). The CDR3 DNA reads as TGTGCCTGGAGCCAACAGAGTTTCCCCTACGAGCAGTACTTC. Its translation: CAWSQQSFPYEQYF.

This sequence joins TRBV28 and TRBJ1-2; TRBD1 matches at 10 bases. Germline loops: CDR1 MDHEN, CDR2 SYDVKM. The CDR3 runs to 16 residues. Germline trimming cut 3 bases from V and 2 bases from J; bases unmatched to any gene: 6. CDR3 loop: CASSFPTGGLNYGYTF. CDR3 coding DNA: TGTGCCAGCAGTTTCCCGACAGGGGGCTTGAACTATGGCTACACCTTC.

The genes are TRBV6-4 and TRBJ2-1; 14 bases agree with TRBD2. Germline CDR1 reads MRHNA; CDR2 reads SNTAGT. With 4 bases clipped from V and 9 bases from J, the junction kept 5 bases outside the gene matches. The CDR3 has 15 residues. The CDR3 nucleotides are TGTGCCAGCAGTGCCGTGACTAGCGGGAGGGTTGAGCAGTTCTTC. Translation: CASSAVTSGRVEQFF.

The chain joins TRBV18 to TRBJ2-7; D gene ambiguous. The V gene's germline CDR1 is KGHSH and CDR2 LQKENI. Trimming removed 2 bases from V and 5 bases from J, with 4 bases in between. There are 11 residues in the CDR3. The CDR3 here is CASSPENEQYF. Written as DNA, the CDR3 is TGTGCCAGCTCACCAGAGAACGAGCAGTACTTC.

The V gene is TRBV6-5, the J gene TRBJ2-5; 7 positions agree with TRBD1. The V gene's germline CDR1 is MNHEY and CDR2 SVGAGI. After removal of 10 bases from V and 0 bases from J, the junction contained 8 bases not matched to a gene. This CDR3 is 14 amino acids long. CDR3 in amino acids: CATTDRPNQETQYF. The CDR3 DNA reads TGTGCCACTACGGACAGGCCGAACCAAGAGACCCAGTACTTC.

V is TRBV11-3 and J is TRBJ2-3, with D perhaps TRBD1 (5 bases). V lost 3 bases and J lost 2, with 18 bases in between. CDR3 length: 17 amino acids. Germline CDR1 is SGHNT and CDR2 is YENEEA. CDR3 residues: CASSFGAGMGITDTQYF. Here the CDR3 DNA reads TGTGCCAGCAGCTTCGGCGCAGGGATGGGGATCACAGATACGCAGTATTTT.

The V and J genes are TRBV28 and TRBJ2-3; TRBD2 is a possible D gene (5 bases). The CDR3 runs 12 residues. Germline CDR1 is MDHEN and CDR2 is SYDVKM. Trimming took 2 bases from V and 13 from J, leaving 13 bases between them. In DNA, the CDR3 is TGTGCCAGCAGTTTACTAATGACGGGAAAGTATTTT. This sequence encodes CASSLLMTGKYF. Full variable domain (missing parts from reference TRBV28 and TRBJ2-3): DVKVTQSSRYLVKRTGEKVFLECVQDMDHENMFWYRQDPGLGLRLIYFSYDVKMKEKGDIPEGYSVSREKKERFSLILESASTNQTSMYLCASSLLMTGKYFGPGTRLTVL.

The J gene is TRBJ2-1, the V gene TRBV7-2, with 7 nucleotides matching TRBD1. The CDR3 has 14 amino acids. V was clipped by 5 bases and J by 4 bases; unmatched bases: 5. Germline CDR1 SGHTA, CDR2 FQGNSA. CDR3 DNA sequence: TGTGCCAGCAGCCCCTGGGACAGATACAATGAGCAGTTCTTC. This codes for CASSPWDRYNEQFF.

The gene calls are TRBV12-5 and TRBJ2-5; 9 nucleotides line up with TRBD2. The junction had 4 bases not matched to a gene; V was cut back by 2 bases and J by 3 bases. From germline, CDR1 is LGHNT and CDR2 FRNRAP. The CDR3 sequence is 15 residues long. CDR3 DNA: TGTGCTAGTGGTTTGCCTAGCGGGATTAAAGAGACCCAGTACTTC. As protein: CASGLPSGIKETQYF.

This sequence joins TRBV25-1 and TRBJ1-5, with no clear D. Trimming left V 3 bases short and J 0 bases short, with 6 bases between. In germline, CDR1 is MGHDK, CDR2 SYGVNS. The CDR3 is made up of 14 amino acids. The CDR3 DNA is TGTGCCAGCAGTGAGGAGTATAGCAATCAGCCCCAGCATTTT. As protein: CASSEEYSNQPQHF. Filled out from reference TRBV25-1 and TRBJ1-5, the complete variable domain reads EADIYQTPRYLVIGTGKKITLECSQTMGHDKMYWYQQDPGMELHLIHYSYGVNSTEKGDLSSESTVSRIRTEHFPLTLESARPSHTSQYLCASSEEYSNQPQHFGDGTRLSIL.

V is TRBV19 and J is TRBJ2-2, with D tentatively TRBD2 (5 bases). From germline, CDR1 is LNHDA and CDR2 SQIVND (reference sequence). There are 16 residues in the CDR3. Trimming pared 1 base from V and 6 bases from J, leaving 15 bases between. CDR3 in amino acids: CASSIASSPGAGELFF. The CDR3 bases are TGTGCCAGTAGTATAGCCTCTAGCCCAGGAGCCGGGGAGCTGTTTTTT. Full variable domain (remainder filled in from reference TRBV19 and TRBJ2-2): DGGITQSPKYLFRKEGQNVTLSCEQNLNHDAMYWYRQDPGQGLRLIYYSQIVNDFQKGDIAEGYSVSREKKESFPLTVTSAQKNPTAFYLCASSIASSPGAGELFFGEGSRLTVL.

Details on this clone: The identical CDR3 is also encoded by other nucleotide sequences in the sample. The chain carries TRBV5-1 and TRBJ2-3, with 7 bases lining up with TRBD1. The germline CDR1 and CDR2 sequences are SGHRS and YFSETQ. This CDR3 comprises 14 residues. V lost 4 bases to trimming and J lost 2 bases; unmatched junction nucleotides: 4. CDR3 region: CASSPGQDTDTQYF. The CDR3 DNA reads as TGCGCCAGCAGCCCCGGACAGGACACAGATACGCAGTATTTT.

This clone appeared once. The rearrangement links TRBV28 to TRBJ1-1; the match to TRBD1 covers 8 bases. The V gene's germline CDR1 is MDHEN and CDR2 SYDVKM. CDR3 length: 14 amino acids. The V and J ends lost 5 bases and 5 bases, in that order; junction bases with no gene match: 7. The CDR3 bases are TGTGCCAGCAGTACAGAACAGGGGGGGACTGAAGCTTTCTTT. This translates into CASSTEQGGTEAFF.

The rearrangement links TRBV4-3 to TRBJ1-2; the D is unclear. Trimming removed 0 bases from V and 5 bases from J, with 13 bases in between. The CDR3 runs to 15 residues. Germline V gives CDR1 LGHNA, CDR2 YSLEER. CDR3 protein: CASSQEKARQYGYTF. CDR3 nucleotide sequence: TGCGCCAGCAGCCAAGAAAAGGCTAGGCAGTATGGCTACACCTTC.

The V and J genes are TRBV5-1 and TRBJ2-5; 8 nucleotides match TRBD1. The CDR3 is 12 amino acids. The ends lost 9 bases at V and 5 bases at J; junction bases unmatched: 6. Germline V lookup: CDR1 SGHRS, CDR2 YFSETQ. The CDR3 sequence is CATGTGGETQYF. DNA of the CDR3: TGCGCCACCGGGACAGGAGGGGAGACCCAGTACTTC.

This rearrangement joins TRBV2 to TRBJ1-5; D call uncertain. CDR1 and CDR2 from the germline V gene are SNHLY and FYNNEI. V lost 3 bases to trimming and J lost 0 bases, with 9 bases between them. This CDR3 contains 15 residues. In nucleotides, the CDR3 is TGTGCCAGCAGTGAGGGTCAGGTTAGCAATCAGCCCCAGCATTTT. Residues: CASSEGQVSNQPQHF.